This T cell receptor (beta chain) was sequenced during a study of blood T cell repertoires in COVID-19. Study-level background: Sites across the United States, Italy and Spain contributed samples from acute and convalescent COVID-19. In each case, the material was cDNA or gDNA derived from T cells, B-cell-depleted T cells, or PBMCs.

Authors' processing steps: Amplified reference gene primers provided the basis for estimating nucleated cell counts. Profiling relied on immunoSEQ multiplex PCR, and the TCRdb table lists in-frame clones only, not all of them. Clone size and V and J calls were adopted from that table, with D and trimming inferred from the DNA. The sample lists 70,000 to 85,000 clones, 80% to 90% occurring once. The CDR3 length is 16 residues. CDR1 and CDR2 from the germline V gene are LNHDA and SQIVND (reference sequence). Unmatched junction bases numbered 11, after V lost 3 bases and J lost 4 bases. This chain connects TRBV19 to TRBJ1-2; TRBD1 aligns across 7 bases. The sequenced sample was peripheral blood. This clonotype was obtained from a woman older than 75 with acute or convalescent COVID-19. CDR3 bases: TGTGCCAGTAGTATTACGAGACAGGGAGTTGGCTATGGCTACACCTTC. It yields the protein CASSITRQGVGYGYTF.